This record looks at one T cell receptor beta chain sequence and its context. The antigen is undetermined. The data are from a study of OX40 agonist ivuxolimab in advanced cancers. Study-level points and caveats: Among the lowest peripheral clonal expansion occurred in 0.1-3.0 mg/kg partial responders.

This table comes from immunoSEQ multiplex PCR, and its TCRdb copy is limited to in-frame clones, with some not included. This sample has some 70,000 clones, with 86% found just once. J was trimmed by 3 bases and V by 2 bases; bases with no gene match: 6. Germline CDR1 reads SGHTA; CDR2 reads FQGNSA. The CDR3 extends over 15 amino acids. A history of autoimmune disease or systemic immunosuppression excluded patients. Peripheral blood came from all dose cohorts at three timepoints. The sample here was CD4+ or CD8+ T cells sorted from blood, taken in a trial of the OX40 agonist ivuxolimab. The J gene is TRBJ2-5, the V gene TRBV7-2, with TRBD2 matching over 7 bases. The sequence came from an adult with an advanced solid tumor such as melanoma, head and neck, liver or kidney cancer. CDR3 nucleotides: TGTGCCAGCAGCTTACTTGTGACTAGCAAAGAGACCCAGTACTTC. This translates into CASSLLVTSKETQYF. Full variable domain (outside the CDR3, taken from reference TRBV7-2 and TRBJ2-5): GAGVSQSPSNKVTEKGKDVELRCDPISGHTALYWYRQSLGQGLEFLIYFQGNSAPDKSGLPSDRFSAERTGGSVSTLTIQRTQQEDSAVYLCASSLLVTSKETQYFGPGTRLLVL.